This T cell receptor beta chain was identified in a study of graft-versus-host responses after intestinal transplantation. Study as a whole: Following induction with anti-thymocyte globulin, all recipients were given tacrolimus and steroids for around three years.

Turning to this clone: Its antigen is not known. Other DNA sequences within the sample encode an identical CDR3.

Study observations and caveats: GvH clones were identified in recipient marrow, with some first appearing in ileum or blood.

The table came from immunoSEQ multiplex PCR; TCRdb's copy has only in-frame clones and leaves some out. Here the sample spans around 100,000 clones, roughly 93% being singletons. This CDR3 contains 13 residues. Germline-derived CDR1 and CDR2 are MGHRA and YSYEKL. The germline V and J ends were trimmed by 3 bases and 2 bases, with 7 bases remaining between them. This receptor was obtained from a human donor who received an intestinal transplant. The starting material was unstimulated CD8+ T cells sorted from spleen or lymph node cells, obtained before intestinal transplant. This rearrangement joins TRBV4-1 to TRBJ1-1; D gene ambiguous. Here the CDR3 DNA reads TGCGCCAGCAGCCAGGTCAGAAACACTGAAGCTTTCTTT. Translating it yields CASSQVRNTEAFF.